The text below deals with one T cell receptor (beta chain). This record comes from a study of shared T cell receptors in the human thymus. The CDR3 runs to 14 residues. Trimming removed 1 base at V and 5 bases at J, with 11 bases between. CDR1 and CDR2 from the germline V gene are MGHDK and SYGVNS. TCRdb's table, derived via immunoSEQ multiplex PCR, lists solely in-frame clones and lacks some. The sample lists some 700,000 clones, 80% to 90% occurring once. The sample was also linked to a second study, of human thymus T cells. That source reports: Healthy Finnish infants undergoing corrective surgery for congenital heart defects were the donors.

The sequenced material came from thymocytes. The clonotype was recovered from a girl less than two years old with a congenital heart defect. The genes are TRBV25-1 and TRBJ1-1, with TRBD1 as a possible D gene (5 bases). CDR3 sequence reads: CASSESGKGTEAFF. The CDR3 nucleotides are TGTGCCAGCAGTGAATCTGGGAAGGGGACTGAAGCTTTCTTT.